What follows is one TCR beta chain and its context. Its antigen is unidentified. CDR1 and CDR2 from the germline V gene are DFQATT and SNEGSKA (reference sequence). CDR3 length: 14 amino acids. The data belong to a study of response to subunit inactivated influenza vaccine. Study-level results: With each seasonal influenza vaccination, the authors suggested, few new T cells are recruited.

TCRdb independently ran MiXCR on the RT-PCR reads; one entry per CDR3 protein. The sample gives approximately 680,000 distinct CDR3 sequences, around 16% of which show up once; roughly 11% is in the top ten. The receptor comes from a man in his fifties who received an inactivated influenza vaccine. The source material was PBMCs from blood, sampled about 11 days after vaccination. V is TRBV20-1 and J is TRBJ1-1; perhaps TRBD1 as D (6 bases). CDR3 coding DNA: TGCAGGGGGTCATGGGGATCCCAGGGGACTGAAGCTTTCTTT. Translating gives CRGSWGSQGTEAFF.